This T cell receptor (beta chain) was sequenced for a study of blood T cell repertoires in COVID-19. The data were produced by immunoSEQ multiplex PCR, yet TCRdb's version contains in-frame clones alone and is incomplete. The table includes about 250,000 clones, about 91% detected once. Trimming stripped 4 bases from V and 3 bases from J, with 13 bases between. CDR3 length: 15 residues. In germline, CDR1 is SGHVS, CDR2 FNYEAQ. The clonotype comes from a woman aged 25-40 years with COVID-19, enrolled during active disease. The genes are TRBV7-6 and TRBJ2-1; possibly TRBD2 for D (6 bases). Sample: peripheral blood. CDR3 nucleotides: TGTGCCAGCAGCTCAAATAGCGGCGTCTACAATGAGCAGTTCTTC. It codes for CASSSNSGVYNEQFF.